This T cell receptor (beta chain) was sequenced in a study of CD8 T cells in Susac syndrome. Study-wide background: Patients with Susac syndrome were, at the time of blood collection, therapy-naive, maintained on corticosteroids, or maintained on intravenous immunoglobulin alone.

Study-wide points: Detection of Susac-specific public clones gave fewer than 20 in total CD8+ repertoires and roughly 5 in CD8+ TEMRA repertoires. Peak Susac CD8+ clonal expansion was seen in TEMRA cells and active patients.

From germline, CDR1 is SGHVS and CDR2 FNYEAQ. The CDR3 length is 12 residues. Random-hexamer reverse transcription was applied to about 0.5 to 1 ug RNA. A multiplex approach, immunoSEQ multiplex PCR, amplified TCR beta CDR3 across 54 Vbeta and 13 Jbeta. TCRdb used MiXCR to reprocess the immunoSEQ multiplex PCR reads, holding one entry per CDR3 protein. The table records approximately 80,000 distinct CDR3 sequences, approximately 94% of them present only once. On this clonotype itself: The antigen is unknown.

The receptor comes from a human donor with Susac syndrome. The rearrangement links TRBV7-6 to TRBJ2-7; the D is unclear. The sample comprised CD8+ T cells from PBMCs. DNA of the CDR3: TGTGCTTCTCAATCGGCCAGCTACGAGCAGTACTTC. The encoded protein is CASQSASYEQYF.